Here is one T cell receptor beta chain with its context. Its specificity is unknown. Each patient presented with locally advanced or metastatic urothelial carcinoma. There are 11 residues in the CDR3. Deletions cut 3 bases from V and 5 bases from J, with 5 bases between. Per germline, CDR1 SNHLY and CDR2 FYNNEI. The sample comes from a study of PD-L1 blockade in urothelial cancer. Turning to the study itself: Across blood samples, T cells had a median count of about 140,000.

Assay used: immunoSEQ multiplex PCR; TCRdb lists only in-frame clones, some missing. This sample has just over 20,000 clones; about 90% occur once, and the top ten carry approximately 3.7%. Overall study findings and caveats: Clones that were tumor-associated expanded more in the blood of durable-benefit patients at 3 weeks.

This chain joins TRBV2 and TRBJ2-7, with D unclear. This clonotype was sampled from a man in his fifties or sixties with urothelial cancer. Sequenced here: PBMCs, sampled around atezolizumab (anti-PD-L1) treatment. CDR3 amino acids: CASSERDEQYF. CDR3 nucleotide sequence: TGTGCCAGCAGTGAGAGAGACGAGCAGTACTTC.